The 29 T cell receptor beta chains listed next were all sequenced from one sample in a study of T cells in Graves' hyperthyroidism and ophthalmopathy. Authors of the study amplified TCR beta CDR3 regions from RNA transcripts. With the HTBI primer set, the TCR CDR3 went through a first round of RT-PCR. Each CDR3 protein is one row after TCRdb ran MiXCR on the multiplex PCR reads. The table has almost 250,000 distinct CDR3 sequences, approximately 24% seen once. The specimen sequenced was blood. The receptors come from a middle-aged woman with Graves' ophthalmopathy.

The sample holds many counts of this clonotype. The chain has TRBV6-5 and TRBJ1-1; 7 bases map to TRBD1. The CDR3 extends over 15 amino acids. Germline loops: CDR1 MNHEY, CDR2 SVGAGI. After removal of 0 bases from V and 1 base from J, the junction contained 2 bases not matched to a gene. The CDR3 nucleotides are TGTGCCAGCAGTTACTCGAACAGGGGGAACACTGAAGCTTTCTTT. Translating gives CASSYSNRGNTEAFF.

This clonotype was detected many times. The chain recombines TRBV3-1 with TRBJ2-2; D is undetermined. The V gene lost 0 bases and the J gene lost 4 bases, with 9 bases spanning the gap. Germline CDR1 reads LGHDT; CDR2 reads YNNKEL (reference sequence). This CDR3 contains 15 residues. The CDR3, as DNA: TGTGCCAGCAGCCAAGATCATTTGCTCACCGGGGAGCTGTTTTTT. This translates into CASSQDHLLTGELFF.

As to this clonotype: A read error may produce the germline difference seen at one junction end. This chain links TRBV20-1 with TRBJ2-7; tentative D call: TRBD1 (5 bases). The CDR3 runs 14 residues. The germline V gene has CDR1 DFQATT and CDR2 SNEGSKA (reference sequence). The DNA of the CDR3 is TGCAGTGCTAGTCGACTGGGGCCTGCCTACGAGCAGTGCTTC. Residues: CSASRLGPAYEQCF.

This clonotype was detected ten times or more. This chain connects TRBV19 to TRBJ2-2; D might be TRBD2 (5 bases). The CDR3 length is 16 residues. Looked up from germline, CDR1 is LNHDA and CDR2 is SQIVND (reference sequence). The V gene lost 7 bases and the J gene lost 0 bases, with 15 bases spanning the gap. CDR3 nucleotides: TGTGCCAGTACCTTGGAGGTTTTTTCGAACACCGGGGAGCTGTTTTTT. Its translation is CASTLEVFSNTGELFF.

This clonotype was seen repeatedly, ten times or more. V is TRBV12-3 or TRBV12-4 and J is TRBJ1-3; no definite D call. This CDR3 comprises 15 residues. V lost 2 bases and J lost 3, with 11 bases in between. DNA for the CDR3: TGTGCCAGCAGTTTATCCCCTGGGGTTGGAAACACCATATATTTT. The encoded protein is CASSLSPGVGNTIYF.

CDR3 sequence (DNA): TGTGCCAGCAGACCCCCCGGCAGGACCGGGGAGCTGTTTTTT. Translating gives CASRPPGRTGELFF. V usage is TRBV6-1 and J usage is TRBJ2-2; no clear D gene. The CDR3 runs 14 residues. Germline values: CDR1 MNHNS, CDR2 SASEGT. The V end was cut by 6 bases, the J end by 5 bases, with 13 bases between.

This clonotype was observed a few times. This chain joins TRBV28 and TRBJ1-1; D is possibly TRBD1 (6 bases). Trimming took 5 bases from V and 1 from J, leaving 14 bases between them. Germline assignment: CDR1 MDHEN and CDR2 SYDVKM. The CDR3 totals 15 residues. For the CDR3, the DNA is TGTGCCAGCAGTGGGGGGGCCAAGGCGAACACTGAAGCTTTCTTT. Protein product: CASSGGAKANTEAFF.

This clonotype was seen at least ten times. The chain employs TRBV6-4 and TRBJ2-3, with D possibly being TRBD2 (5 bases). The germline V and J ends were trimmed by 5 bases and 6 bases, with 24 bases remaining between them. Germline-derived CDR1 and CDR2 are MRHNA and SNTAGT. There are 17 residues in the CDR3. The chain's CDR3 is CASSTTTRGRPMDTQYF. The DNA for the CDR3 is TGTGCCAGCAGTACGACCACCCGGGGAAGGCCGATGGATACGCAGTATTTT.

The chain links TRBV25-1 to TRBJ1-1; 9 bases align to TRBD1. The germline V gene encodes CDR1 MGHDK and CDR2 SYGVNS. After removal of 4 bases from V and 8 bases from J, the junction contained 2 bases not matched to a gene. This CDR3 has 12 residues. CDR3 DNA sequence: TGTGCCAGCAGTGTTGGGACAGGGGAAGCTTTCTTT. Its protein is CASSVGTGEAFF.

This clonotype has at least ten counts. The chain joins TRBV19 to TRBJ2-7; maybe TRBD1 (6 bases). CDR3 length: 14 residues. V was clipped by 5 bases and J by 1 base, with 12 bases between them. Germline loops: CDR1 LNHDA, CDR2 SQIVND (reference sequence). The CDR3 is CASSWADSSYEQYF. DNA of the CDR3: TGTGCCAGTAGTTGGGCGGACAGTTCCTACGAGCAGTACTTC.

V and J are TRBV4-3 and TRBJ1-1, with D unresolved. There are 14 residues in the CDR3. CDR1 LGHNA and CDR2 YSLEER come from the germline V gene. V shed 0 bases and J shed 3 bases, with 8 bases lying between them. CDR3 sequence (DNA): TGCGCCAGCAGCCAAGAGTACGGCGACACTGAAGCTTTCTTT. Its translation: CASSQEYGDTEAFF.

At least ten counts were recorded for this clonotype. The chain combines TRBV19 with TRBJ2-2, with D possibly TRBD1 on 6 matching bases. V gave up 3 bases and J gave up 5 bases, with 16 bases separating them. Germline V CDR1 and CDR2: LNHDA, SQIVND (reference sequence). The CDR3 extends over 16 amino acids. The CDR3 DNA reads TGTGCCAGTAGTATTCTACGGACAGAAAAGACCGGGGAGCTGTTTTTT. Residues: CASSILRTEKTGELFF. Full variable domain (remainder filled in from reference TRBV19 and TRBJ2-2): DGGITQSPKYLFRKEGQNVTLSCEQNLNHDAMYWYRQDPGQGLRLIYYSQIVNDFQKGDIAEGYSVSREKKESFPLTVTSAQKNPTAFYLCASSILRTEKTGELFFGEGSRLTVL.

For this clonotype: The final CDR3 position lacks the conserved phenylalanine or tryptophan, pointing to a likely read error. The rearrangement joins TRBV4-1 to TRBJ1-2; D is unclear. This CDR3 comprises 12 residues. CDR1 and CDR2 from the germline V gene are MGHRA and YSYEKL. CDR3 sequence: CASSQHPYSYTS. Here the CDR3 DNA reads TGCGCCAGCAGCCAACATCCCTATAGCTACACCTCC.

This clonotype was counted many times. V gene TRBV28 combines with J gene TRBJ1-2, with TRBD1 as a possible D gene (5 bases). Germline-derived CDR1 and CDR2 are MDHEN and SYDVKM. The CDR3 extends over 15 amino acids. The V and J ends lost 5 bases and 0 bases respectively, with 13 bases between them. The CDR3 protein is CASSPRDAPNYGYTF. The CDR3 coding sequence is TGTGCCAGCAGTCCCCGGGACGCCCCTAACTATGGCTACACCTTC.

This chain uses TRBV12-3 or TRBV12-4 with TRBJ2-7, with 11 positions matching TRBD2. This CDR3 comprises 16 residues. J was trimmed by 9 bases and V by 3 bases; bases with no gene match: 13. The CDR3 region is CASSLGVRLAGKRQYF. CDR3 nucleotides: TGTGCCAGCAGTTTGGGTGTGAGACTAGCGGGAAAAAGGCAGTACTTC.

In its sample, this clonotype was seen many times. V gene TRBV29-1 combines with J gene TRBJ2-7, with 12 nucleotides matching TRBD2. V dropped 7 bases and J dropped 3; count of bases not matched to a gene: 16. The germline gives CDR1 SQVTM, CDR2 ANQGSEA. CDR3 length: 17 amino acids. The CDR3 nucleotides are TGCAGCGAGAGGACTAGCGGGATTTACAATCATGACTACGAGCAGTACTTC. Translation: CSERTSGIYNHDYEQYF.

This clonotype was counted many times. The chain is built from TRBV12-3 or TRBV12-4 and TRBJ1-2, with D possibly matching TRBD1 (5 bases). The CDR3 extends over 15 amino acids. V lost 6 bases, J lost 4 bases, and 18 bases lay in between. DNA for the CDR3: TGTGCCAGCAGCCTGAGAGGGGACGGCGCCTATGGCTACACCTTC. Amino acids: CASSLRGDGAYGYTF.

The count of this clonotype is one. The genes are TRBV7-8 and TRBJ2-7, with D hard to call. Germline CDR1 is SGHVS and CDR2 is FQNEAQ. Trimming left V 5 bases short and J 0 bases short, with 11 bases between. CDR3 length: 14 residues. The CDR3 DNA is TGTGCCAGCAGCGGGCCGCAGGACTCCTACGAGCAGTACTTC. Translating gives CASSGPQDSYEQYF.

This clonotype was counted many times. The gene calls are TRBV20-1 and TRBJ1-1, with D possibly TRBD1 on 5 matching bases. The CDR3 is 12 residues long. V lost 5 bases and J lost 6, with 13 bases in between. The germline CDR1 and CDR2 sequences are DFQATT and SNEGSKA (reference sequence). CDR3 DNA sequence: TGCAGTGCTGTCTCAGGGATCTCTGAAGCTTTCTTT. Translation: CSAVSGISEAFF.

The CDR3 region is CASSIGTQAGNTIYF. The DNA for the CDR3 is TGTGCCAGCAGTATTGGGACACAGGCTGGAAACACCATATATTTT. The chain has TRBV6-1 and TRBJ1-3; D perhaps matches TRBD1 (6 bases). This CDR3 contains 15 residues. V was shortened by 5 bases and J by 2 bases, with 13 bases between the two germline ends. Germline V gene sequence: CDR1 MNHNS, CDR2 SASEGT.

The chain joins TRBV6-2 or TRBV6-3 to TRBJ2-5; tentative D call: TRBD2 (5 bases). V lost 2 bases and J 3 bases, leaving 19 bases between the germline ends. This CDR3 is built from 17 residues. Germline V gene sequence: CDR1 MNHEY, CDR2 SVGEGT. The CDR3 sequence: CASSYPLGEGLEETQYF. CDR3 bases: TGTGCCAGCAGTTACCCCTTGGGCGAGGGCTTAGAAGAGACCCAGTACTTC.

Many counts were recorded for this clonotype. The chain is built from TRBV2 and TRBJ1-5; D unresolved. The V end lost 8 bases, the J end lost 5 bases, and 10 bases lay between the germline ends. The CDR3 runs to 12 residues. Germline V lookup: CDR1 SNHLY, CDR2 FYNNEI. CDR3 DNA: TGTGCCAGCTGCGGTCTCCATCAGCCCCAGCATTTT. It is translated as CASCGLHQPQHF. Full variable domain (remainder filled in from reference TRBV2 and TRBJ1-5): EPEVTQTPSHQVTQMGQEVILRCVPISNHLYFYWYRQILGQKVEFLVSFYNNEISEKSEIFDDQFSVERPDGSNFTLKIRSTKLEDSAMYFCASCGLHQPQHFGDGTRLSIL.

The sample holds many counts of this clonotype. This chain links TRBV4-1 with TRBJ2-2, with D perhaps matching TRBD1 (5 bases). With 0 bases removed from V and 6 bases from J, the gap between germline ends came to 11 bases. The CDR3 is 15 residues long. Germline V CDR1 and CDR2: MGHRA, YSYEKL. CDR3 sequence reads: CASSQDPRAAGELFF. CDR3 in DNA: TGCGCCAGCAGCCAAGATCCCAGGGCCGCCGGGGAGCTGTTTTTT.

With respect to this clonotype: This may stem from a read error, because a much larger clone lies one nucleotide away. CDR3: CASSTGAYEQYF. DNA for the CDR3: TGTGCCAGCAGCACAGGGGCCTACGAGCAGTACTTC. The chain recombines TRBV7-2 with TRBJ2-7; TRBD1 agrees at 7 bases. V shed 5 bases, J shed 2 bases, and the junction held 0 bases outside the gene matches. This CDR3 contains 12 residues. Germline lookup yields CDR1 SGHTA and CDR2 FQGNSA. The full variable domain, its missing parts supplied by reference TRBV7-2 and TRBJ2-7, is GAGVSQSPSNKVTEKGKDVELRCDPISGHTALYWYRQSLGQGLEFLIYFQGNSAPDKSGLPSDRFSAERTGGSVSTLTIQRTQQEDSAVYLCASSTGAYEQYFGPGTRLTVT.

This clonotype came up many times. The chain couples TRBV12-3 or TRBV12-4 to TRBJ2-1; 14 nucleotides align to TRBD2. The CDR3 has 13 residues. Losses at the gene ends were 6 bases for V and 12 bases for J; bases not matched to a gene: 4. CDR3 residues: CASSSGLAGGQFF. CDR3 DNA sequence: TGTGCCAGCAGCTCCGGACTAGCGGGAGGGCAGTTCTTC.

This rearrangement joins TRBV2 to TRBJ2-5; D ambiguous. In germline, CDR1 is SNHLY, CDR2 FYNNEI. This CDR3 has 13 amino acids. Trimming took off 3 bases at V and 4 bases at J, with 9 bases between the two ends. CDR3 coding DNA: TGTGCCAGCAGTGATTCAGAGCTAGAGACCCAGTACTTC. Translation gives CASSDSELETQYF.

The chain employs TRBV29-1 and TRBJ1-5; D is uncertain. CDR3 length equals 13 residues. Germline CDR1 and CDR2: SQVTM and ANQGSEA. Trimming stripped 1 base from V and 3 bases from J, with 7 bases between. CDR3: CSVEGNPNQPQHF. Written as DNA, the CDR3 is TGCAGCGTTGAAGGGAATCCCAATCAGCCCCAGCATTTT.

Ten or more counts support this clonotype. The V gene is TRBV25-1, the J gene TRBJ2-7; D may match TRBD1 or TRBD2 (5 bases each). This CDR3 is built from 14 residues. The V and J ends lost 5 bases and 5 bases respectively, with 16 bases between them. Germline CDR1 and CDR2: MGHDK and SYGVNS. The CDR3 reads CASSIGRPGHEQYF. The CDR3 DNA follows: TGTGCCAGCAGTATAGGCCGCCCGGGACACGAGCAGTACTTC.

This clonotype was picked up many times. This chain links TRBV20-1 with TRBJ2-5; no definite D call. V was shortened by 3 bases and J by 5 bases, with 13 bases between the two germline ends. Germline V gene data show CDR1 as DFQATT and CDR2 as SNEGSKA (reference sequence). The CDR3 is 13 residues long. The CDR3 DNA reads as TGCAGTGCTAGTTCCGGGTTTGGGGAGACCCAGTACTTC. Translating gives CSASSGFGETQYF.